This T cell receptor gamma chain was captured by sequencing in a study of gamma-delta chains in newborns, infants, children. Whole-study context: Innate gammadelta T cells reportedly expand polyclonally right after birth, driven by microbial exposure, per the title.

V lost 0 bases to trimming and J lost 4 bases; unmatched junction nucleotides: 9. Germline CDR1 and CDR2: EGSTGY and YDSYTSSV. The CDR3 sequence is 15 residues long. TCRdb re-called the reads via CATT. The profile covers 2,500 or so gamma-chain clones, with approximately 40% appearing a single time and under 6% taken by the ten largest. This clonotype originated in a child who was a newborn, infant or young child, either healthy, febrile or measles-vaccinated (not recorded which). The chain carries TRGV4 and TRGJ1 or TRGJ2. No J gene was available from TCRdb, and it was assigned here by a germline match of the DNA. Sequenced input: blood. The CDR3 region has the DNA TGTGCCACCTGGGATGGGACAAAGATCTATTATAAGAAACTCTTT. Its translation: CATWDGTKIYYKKLF.